This T cell receptor beta chain originates from a study of cytomegalovirus exposure and HLA in healthy donors. Profiled with immunoSEQ multiplex PCR; TCRdb holds only in-frame clones, not every one. The sample consists of approximately 150,000 clones, 70% to 90% of them appearing once. This CDR3 has 14 amino acids. The V gene's germline CDR1 is LNHDA and CDR2 SQIVND (reference sequence). With V trimmed by 4 bases and J by 5 bases, 5 bases remained unmatched. The V and J genes are TRBV19 and TRBJ1-2; 9 positions agree with TRBD1. The sample consisted of PBMCs. The clonotype was recovered from a man aged 25 to 40 in good health and CMV-seropositive. The CDR3 region is CASSNTGTGYGYTF. The CDR3 nucleotides are TGTGCCAGTAGTAACACGGGGACAGGGTATGGCTACACCTTC.